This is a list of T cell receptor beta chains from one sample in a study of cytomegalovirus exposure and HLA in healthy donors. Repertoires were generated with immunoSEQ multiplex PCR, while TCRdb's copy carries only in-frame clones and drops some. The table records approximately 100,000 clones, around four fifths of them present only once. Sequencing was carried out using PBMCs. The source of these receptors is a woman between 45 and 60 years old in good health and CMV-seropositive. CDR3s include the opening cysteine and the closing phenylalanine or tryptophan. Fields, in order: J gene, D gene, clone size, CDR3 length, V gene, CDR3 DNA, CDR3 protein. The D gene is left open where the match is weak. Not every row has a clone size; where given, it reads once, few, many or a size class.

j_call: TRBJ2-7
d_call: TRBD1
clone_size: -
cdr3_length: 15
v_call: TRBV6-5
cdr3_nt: TGTGCCAGCAGTTCCCTAGGACAGGGTACCTACGAGCAGTACTTC
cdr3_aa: CASSSLGQGTYEQYF

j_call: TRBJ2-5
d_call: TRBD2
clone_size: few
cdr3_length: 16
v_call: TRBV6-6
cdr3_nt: TGTGCCAGCAGCCTTACGGGGCGGGGGGGCTCAGAGACCCAGTACTTC
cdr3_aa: CASSLTGRGGSETQYF

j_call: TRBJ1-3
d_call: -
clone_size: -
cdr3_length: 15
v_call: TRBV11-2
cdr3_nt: TGTGCCAGCAGCCCGATCAGGGGCTCGGGAAACACCATATATTTT
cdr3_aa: CASSPIRGSGNTIYF

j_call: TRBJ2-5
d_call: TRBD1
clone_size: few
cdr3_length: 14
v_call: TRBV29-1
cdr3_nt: TGCAGCGTTGACCTACCTACAGGGGAAGAGACCCAGTACTTC
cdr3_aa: CSVDLPTGEETQYF

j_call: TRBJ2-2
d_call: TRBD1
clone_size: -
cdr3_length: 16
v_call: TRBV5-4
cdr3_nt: TGTGCCAGCAGCTTCGGACAGGGGCCAGGGACCGGGGAGCTGTTTTTT
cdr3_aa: CASSFGQGPGTGELFF

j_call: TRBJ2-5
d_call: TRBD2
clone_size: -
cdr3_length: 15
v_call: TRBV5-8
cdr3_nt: TGTGCCAGCAGCTTGGGCAGCGGGGGAGAAGAGACCCAGTACTTC
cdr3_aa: CASSLGSGGEETQYF

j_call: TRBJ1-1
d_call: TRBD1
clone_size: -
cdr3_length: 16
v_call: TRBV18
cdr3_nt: TGTGCCAGCTCGGACTCGTCAGGGGGCGGGAGCACTGAAGCTTTCTTT
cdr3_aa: CASSDSSGGGSTEAFF

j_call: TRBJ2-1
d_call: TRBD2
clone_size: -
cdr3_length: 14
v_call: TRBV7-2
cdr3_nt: TGTGCCAGCAGCTTAGTTAGCGGGGGGAATGAGCAGTTCTTC
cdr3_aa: CASSLVSGGNEQFF

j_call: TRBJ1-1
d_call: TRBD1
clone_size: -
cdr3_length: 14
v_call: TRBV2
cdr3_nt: TGTGCCAGCAGCTCGACGGACAGGGGTACTGAAGCTTTCTTT
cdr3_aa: CASSSTDRGTEAFF

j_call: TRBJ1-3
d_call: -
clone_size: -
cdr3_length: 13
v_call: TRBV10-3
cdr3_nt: TGTGCCACCCTACAGGGCTCTGGAAACACCATATATTTT
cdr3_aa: CATLQGSGNTIYF

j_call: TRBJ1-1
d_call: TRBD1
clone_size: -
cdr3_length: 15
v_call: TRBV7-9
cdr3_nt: TGTGCCAGCAGTCCCCCCGCCGACAGGGCCACTGAAGCTTTCTTT
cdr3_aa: CASSPPADRATEAFF

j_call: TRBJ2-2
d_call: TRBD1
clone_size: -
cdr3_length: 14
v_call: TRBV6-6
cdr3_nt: TGTGCCAGCAGATTATTTCAGGGGGCCGGGGAGCTGTTTTTT
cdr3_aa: CASRLFQGAGELFF

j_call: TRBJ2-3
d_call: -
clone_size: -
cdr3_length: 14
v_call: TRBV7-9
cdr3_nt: TGTGCCAGCAGCCACGGACAGTCCACAGATACGCAGTATTTT
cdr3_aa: CASSHGQSTDTQYF

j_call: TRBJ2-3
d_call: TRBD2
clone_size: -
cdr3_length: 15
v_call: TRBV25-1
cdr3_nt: TGTGCCAGCAGTGACACGGGACTAAGCACAGATACGCAGTATTTT
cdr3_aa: CASSDTGLSTDTQYF

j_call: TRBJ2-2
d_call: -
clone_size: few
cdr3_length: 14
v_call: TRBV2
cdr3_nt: TGTGCCAGCAGGGGGGCTCCGAACACCGGGGAGCTGTTTTTT
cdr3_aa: CASRGAPNTGELFF

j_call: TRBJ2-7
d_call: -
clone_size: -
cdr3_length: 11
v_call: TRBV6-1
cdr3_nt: TGTGCCAGCGGTAGGGGATACGAGCAGTACTTC
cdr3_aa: CASGRGYEQYF

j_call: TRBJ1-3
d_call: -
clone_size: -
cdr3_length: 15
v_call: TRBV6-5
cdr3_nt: TGTGCCAGCAGTCCCCGCAGGGACTCTGGAAACACCATATATTTT
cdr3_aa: CASSPRRDSGNTIYF

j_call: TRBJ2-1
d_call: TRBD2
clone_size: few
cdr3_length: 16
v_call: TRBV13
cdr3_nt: TGTGCCAGCAGCCACCCTAGCGGGAGTTCCTACAATGAGCAGTTCTTC
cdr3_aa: CASSHPSGSSYNEQFF

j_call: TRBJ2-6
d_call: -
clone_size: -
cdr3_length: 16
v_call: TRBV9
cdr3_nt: TGTGCCAGCAGCGTAGCGTCGGGCTCTGGGGCCAACGTCCTGACTTTC
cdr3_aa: CASSVASGSGANVLTF

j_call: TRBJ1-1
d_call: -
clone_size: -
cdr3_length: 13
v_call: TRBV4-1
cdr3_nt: TGCGCCAGCAGCCAAGTTGGGGCCACTGAAGCTTTCTTT
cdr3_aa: CASSQVGATEAFF

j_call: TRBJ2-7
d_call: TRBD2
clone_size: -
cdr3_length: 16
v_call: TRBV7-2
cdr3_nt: TGTGCCAGCAGCTTTGGTCACGGGGGGGGCCGGCACGAGCAGTACTTC
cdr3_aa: CASSFGHGGGRHEQYF

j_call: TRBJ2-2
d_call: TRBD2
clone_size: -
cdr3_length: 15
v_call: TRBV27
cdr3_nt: TGTGCCAGCAGTTTTCTAGCGGGGGGAACCGGGGAGCTGTTTTTT
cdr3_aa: CASSFLAGGTGELFF

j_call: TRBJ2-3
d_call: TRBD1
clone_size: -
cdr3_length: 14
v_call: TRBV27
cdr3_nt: TGTGCCAGCAGTCCGGACAGGGTTTCAGATACGCAGTATTTT
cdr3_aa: CASSPDRVSDTQYF

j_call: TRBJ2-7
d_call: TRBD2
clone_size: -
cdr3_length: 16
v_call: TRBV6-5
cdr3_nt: TGTGCCAGCAGTTACTCGGTAGCGGGAGGGAGTTGGGAGCAGTACTTC
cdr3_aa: CASSYSVAGGSWEQYF

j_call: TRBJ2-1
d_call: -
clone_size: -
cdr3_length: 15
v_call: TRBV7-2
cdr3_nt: TGTGCCAGCAGCCCAGCAGCGGAGCCATACAATGAGCAGTTCTTC
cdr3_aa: CASSPAAEPYNEQFF

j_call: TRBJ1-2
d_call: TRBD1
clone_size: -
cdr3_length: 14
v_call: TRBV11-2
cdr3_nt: TGTGCCAGCAGCCTCTTTGGACAGGGCTATGGCTACACCTTC
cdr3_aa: CASSLFGQGYGYTF

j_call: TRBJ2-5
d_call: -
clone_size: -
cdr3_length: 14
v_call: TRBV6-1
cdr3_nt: TGTGCCAGCAGTGAACTTGGGGCCCAAGAGACCCAGTACTTC
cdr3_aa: CASSELGAQETQYF

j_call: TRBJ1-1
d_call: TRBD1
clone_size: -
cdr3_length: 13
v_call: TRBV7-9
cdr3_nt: TGTGCCAGCAGCGGGGACAGGGGGTTCGAGGCTTTCTTT
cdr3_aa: CASSGDRGFEAFF

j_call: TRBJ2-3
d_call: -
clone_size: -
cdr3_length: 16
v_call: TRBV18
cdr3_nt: TGTGCCAGCTCACCATACCGTCGGGATGGCACAGATACGCAGTATTTT
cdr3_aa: CASSPYRRDGTDTQYF

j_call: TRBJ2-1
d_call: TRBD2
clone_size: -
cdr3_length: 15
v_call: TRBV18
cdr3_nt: TGTGCCAGCTCACAGACTAGCGGGAGTGTCGATGAGCAGTTCTTC
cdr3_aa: CASSQTSGSVDEQFF

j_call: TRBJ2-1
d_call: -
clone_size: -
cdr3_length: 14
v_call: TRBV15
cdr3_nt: TGTGCCACCAGCAGAGACGCCTTCGGCAATGAGCAGTTCTTC
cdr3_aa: CATSRDAFGNEQFF

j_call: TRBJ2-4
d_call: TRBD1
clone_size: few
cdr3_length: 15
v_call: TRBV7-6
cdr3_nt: TGTGCCAGCAGCTCCGCCGGGACAGGGGGCGACATTCAGTACTTC
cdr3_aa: CASSSAGTGGDIQYF

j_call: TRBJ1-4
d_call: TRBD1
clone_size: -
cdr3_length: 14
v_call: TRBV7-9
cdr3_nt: TGTGCCAGCAGCTTCCGGGACAGGGGTGAAAAACTGTTTTTT
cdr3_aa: CASSFRDRGEKLFF

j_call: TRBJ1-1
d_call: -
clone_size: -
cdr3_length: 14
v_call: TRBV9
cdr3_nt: TGTGCCAGCAGCCCAACAGGATTGAACACTGAAGCTTTCTTT
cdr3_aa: CASSPTGLNTEAFF

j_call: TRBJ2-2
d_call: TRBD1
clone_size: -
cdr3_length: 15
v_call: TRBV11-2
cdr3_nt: TGTGCCAGCAGCTGGGACAGGGGGCACACCGGGGAGCTGTTTTTT
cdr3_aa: CASSWDRGHTGELFF

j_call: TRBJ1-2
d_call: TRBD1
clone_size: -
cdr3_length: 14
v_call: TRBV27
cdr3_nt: TGTGCCAGCAGTTTAAGAGGACAGGTCGGTGGCTACACCTTC
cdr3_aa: CASSLRGQVGGYTF

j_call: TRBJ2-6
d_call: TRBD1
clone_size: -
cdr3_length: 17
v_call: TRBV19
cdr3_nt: TGTGCCAGTAGTAGCGGACAGGGGAGCTCTGGGGCCAACGTCCTGACTTTC
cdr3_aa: CASSSGQGSSGANVLTF

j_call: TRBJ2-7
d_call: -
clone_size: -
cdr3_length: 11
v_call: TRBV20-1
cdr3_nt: TGCAGTGCGGGCACGGGAGACGAGCAGTACTTC
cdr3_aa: CSAGTGDEQYF

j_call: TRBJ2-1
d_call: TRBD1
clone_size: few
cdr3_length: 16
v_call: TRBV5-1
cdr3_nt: TGCGCCAGCAGCTTAGACCCGGGACAGGGAACAAATGAGCAGTTCTTC
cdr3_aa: CASSLDPGQGTNEQFF

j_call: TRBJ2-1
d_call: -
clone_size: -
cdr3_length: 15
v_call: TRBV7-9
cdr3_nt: TGTGCCAGCAGCCCCTCGGGGTCAGGGGCAAATGAGCAGTTCTTC
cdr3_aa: CASSPSGSGANEQFF

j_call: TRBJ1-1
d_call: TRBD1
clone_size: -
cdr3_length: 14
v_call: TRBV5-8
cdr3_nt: TGTGCCAGCAGCGGACAGGTTGCGAACACTGAAGCTTTCTTT
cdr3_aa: CASSGQVANTEAFF

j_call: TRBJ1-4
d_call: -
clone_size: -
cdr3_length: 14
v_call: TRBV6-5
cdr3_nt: TGTGCCAGCCGAAAACAGGGAAGTGGCGAAAAACTGTTTTTT
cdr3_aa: CASRKQGSGEKLFF

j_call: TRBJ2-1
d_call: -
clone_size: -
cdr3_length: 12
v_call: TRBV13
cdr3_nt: TGTGCCAGCAGCTTGGATGGAGGCGAGCAGTTCTTC
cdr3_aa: CASSLDGGEQFF

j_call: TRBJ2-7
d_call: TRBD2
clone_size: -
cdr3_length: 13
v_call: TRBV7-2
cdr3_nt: TGTGCCAGCAGCTTGGCGGGGGGCTACGAGCAGTACTTC
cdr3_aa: CASSLAGGYEQYF

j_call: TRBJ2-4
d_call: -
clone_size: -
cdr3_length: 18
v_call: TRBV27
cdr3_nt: TGTGCCATACTAGCAATTGACACGAACCGACTAGCCAAAAACATTCAGTACTTC
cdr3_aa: CAILAIDTNRLAKNIQYF

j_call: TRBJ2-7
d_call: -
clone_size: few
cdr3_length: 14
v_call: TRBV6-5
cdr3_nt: TGTGCCAGCAGTTACAGGGGGGGAGTATACGAGCAGTACTTC
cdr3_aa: CASSYRGGVYEQYF

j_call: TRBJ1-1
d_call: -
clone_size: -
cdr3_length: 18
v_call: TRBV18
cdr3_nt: TGTGCCAGCTCACCACGGATGTCGAGGGATGGGATGAACACTGAAGCTTTCTTT
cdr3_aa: CASSPRMSRDGMNTEAFF

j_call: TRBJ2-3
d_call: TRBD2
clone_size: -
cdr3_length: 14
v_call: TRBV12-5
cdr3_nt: TGTGCTAGTGGCCCGGGGGGGCCAGGGTATACGCAGTATTTT
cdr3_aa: CASGPGGPGYTQYF

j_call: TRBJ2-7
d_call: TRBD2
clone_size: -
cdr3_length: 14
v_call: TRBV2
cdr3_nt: TGTGCCAGCAGAGGGACTAGCCCCAGAGGCGAGCAGTACTTC
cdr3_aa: CASRGTSPRGEQYF

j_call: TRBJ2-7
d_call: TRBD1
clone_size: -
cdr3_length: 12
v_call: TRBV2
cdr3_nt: TGTGCCAGCGAAGGGGGCGGATACGAGCAGTACTTC
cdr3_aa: CASEGGGYEQYF

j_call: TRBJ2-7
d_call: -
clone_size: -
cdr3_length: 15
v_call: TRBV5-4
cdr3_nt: TGTGCCAGCAGCCTAGGGGTCGGAACGGGCTACGAGCAGTACTTC
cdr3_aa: CASSLGVGTGYEQYF

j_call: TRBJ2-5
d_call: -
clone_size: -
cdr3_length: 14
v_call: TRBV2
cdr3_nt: TGTGCCAACCCCGGGGTAGGGGGCCAAGAGACCCAGTACTTC
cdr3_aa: CANPGVGGQETQYF

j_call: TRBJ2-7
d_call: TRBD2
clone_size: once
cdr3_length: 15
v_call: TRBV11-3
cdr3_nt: TGTGCCAGCAGCGGTAGCGGGAGGCCCCTCGGCGAGCAGTACTTC
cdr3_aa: CASSGSGRPLGEQYF

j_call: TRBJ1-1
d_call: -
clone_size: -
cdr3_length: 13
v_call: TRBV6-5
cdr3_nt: TGTGCCAGCAGTGACGGACAGTTCACTGAAGCTTTCTTT
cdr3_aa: CASSDGQFTEAFF

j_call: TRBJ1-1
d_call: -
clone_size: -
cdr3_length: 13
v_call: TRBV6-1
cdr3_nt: TGTGCCAGCAGTGAAGATAGGAACACTGAAGCTTTCTTT
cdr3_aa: CASSEDRNTEAFF